This TCR beta chain comes out of a study of neurological immune-mediated disorders. Turning to the study itself: The study included about 35 multiple sclerosis patients, approximately 30 relapsing-remitting and 3 secondary progressive. Whole-study findings and limits: The repertoires of 18 of 34 multiple sclerosis patients fell into one related-CDR3 cluster (a possible signature) under phylogenetic grouping.

This clonotype was detected many times. Its target is not known. The cDNA was synthesized by means of template-switch 5'RACE, which was carried out with 10-nucleotide random UMIs. TCRdb reprocessed the 5' RACE reads via MiXCR and lists one record per CDR3 protein. The sample consists of about 74,000 distinct CDR3 sequences, around 5.2% of them appearing once. V was pared by 0 bases and J by 8 bases, with 5 bases between. The CDR3 is 11 amino acids. Germline CDR1 SGHRS, CDR2 YFSETQ. It was from 2 million PBMCs stored at -80 C that the unsorted libraries were obtained. The genes are TRBV5-1 and TRBJ1-1; no firm D call. Sequenced: PBMCs. The TCR was taken from a man younger than 35 with multiple sclerosis. CDR3 protein: CASSLDMEAFF. The CDR3 DNA follows: TGCGCCAGCAGCTTGGATATGGAAGCTTTCTTT.